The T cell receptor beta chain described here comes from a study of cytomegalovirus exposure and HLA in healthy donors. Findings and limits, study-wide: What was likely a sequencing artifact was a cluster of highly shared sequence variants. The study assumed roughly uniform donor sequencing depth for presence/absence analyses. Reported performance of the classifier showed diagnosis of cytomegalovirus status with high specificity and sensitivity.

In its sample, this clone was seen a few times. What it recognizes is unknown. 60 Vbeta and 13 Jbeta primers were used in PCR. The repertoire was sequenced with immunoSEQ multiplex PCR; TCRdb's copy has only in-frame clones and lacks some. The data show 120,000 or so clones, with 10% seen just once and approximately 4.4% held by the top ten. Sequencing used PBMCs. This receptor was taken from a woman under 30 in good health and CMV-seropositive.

The CDR3 loop is CASSLGLSYGYTF. The CDR3 bases are TGTGCCAGCAGCCTGGGACTCTCCTATGGCTACACCTTC. This sequence joins TRBV6-5 and TRBJ1-2, with D possibly TRBD1 on 5 matching bases. The V gene's germline CDR1 is MNHEY and CDR2 SVGAGI. V lost 6 bases, J lost 4 bases, and 12 bases lay in between. This CDR3 region has 13 residues.